This TCR beta chain was identified during a study of immune evolution from preneoplasia to lung adenocarcinoma. Only a few counts were recorded for this clone. The protocol was immunoSEQ multiplex PCR, while the TCRdb copy is restricted to in-frame clones and leaves out a portion. The table shows around 2,600 clones, with approximately 86% occurring only once. The junction had 9 bases not matched to a gene; V was cut back by 4 bases and J by 0 bases. Germline V CDR1 and CDR2: SGHNT, YYREEE (reference sequence). The CDR3 length is 17 residues. The receptor's source is a person between 65 and 79 years old with lung adenocarcinoma. The sample consisted of FFPE adjacent normal lung tissue. The chain is built from TRBV5-4 and TRBJ2-3; TRBD2 aligns across 9 bases. The CDR3: CASSIGRTSGSTDTQYF. DNA for the CDR3: TGTGCCAGCAGCATCGGCCGCACTAGCGGGAGCACAGATACGCAGTATTTT.